The source of this T cell receptor beta chain is a study of blood T cell repertoires in COVID-19. Trimming removed 5 bases from V and 4 bases from J, with 9 bases in between. Germline-derived CDR1 and CDR2 are SGHTA and FQGNSA. This CDR3 is built from 13 residues. TCRdb keeps only in-frame clones here, not all; method: immunoSEQ multiplex PCR. The top ten clones hold about 3.4% of a sample with more than 85,000 clones, around 90% of them seen once. This clone appeared once. The TCR was taken from a woman between 70 and 85 years old with acute or convalescent COVID-19. The V gene is TRBV7-2, the J gene TRBJ1-3; D is uncertain. The material sequenced was peripheral blood. The CDR3 reads CASSLSWGNTIYF. The CDR3 nucleotides read TGTGCCAGCAGCCTATCGTGGGGAAACACCATATATTTT.